The text below deals with one T cell receptor beta chain. This sample stems from a study of response to subunit inactivated influenza vaccine. The CDR3 is 13 residues long. CDR1 SQVTM and CDR2 ANQGSEA come from the germline V gene. With 6 bases clipped from V and 8 bases from J, the junction kept 9 bases outside the gene matches. TCRdb re-analysed the RT-PCR reads in MiXCR, keeping a single row per CDR3 protein. Of approximately 520,000 distinct CDR3 sequences in the sample, approximately 17% were seen once. The genes are TRBV29-1 and TRBJ2-1; TRBD1 matches 8 bases. The specimen was CD4+ T cells sorted from PBMCs, collected roughly 24 months after vaccination. This TCR was sampled from a man aged 50 to 69 who received an inactivated influenza vaccine. The CDR3 nucleotides read TGCAGCGTAGCAATGACAGGGGCTGATGAGCAGTTCTTC. Residues: CSVAMTGADEQFF.